This entry lists 15 T cell receptor beta chains sequenced from one sample in a study of blood T cells in healthy people across ages. Alongside a J-beta primer mix, a sample-barcoded 5' primer served in a second PCR lasting roughly 7 to 11 cycles. TCRdb used MiXCR to reprocess the 5' RACE reads, holding one entry per CDR3 protein. The repertoire consists of roughly 800,000 distinct CDR3 sequences, with 55% to 75% occurring once and the leading ten covering approximately 20%. Sequences were obtained from blood. These receptors were obtained from a man under 40 in good health.

The chain has TRBV2 and TRBJ2-7, with 7 bases aligning to TRBD2. This CDR3 has 14 residues. Germline V gene lookup returns CDR1 SNHLY and CDR2 FYNNEI. V was clipped by 0 bases and J by 5 bases; unmatched bases: 4. CDR3 protein: CASSEAWEGDEQYF. CDR3 nucleotides: TGTGCCAGCAGTGAAGCGTGGGAGGGAGACGAGCAGTACTTC. The full variable domain, with the rest looked up from reference TRBV2 and TRBJ2-7, is EPEVTQTPSHQVTQMGQEVILRCVPISNHLYFYWYRQILGQKVEFLVSFYNNEISEKSEIFDDQFSVERPDGSNFTLKIRSTKLEDSAMYFCASSEAWEGDEQYFGPGTRLTVT.

The J gene is TRBJ1-6, the V gene TRBV4-2; TRBD1 is a possible D gene (6 bases). The germline V gene has CDR1 LGHNA and CDR2 YNFKEQ. This CDR3 comprises 16 residues. V lost 1 base to trimming and J lost 7 bases, with 14 bases between them. CDR3 residues: CASSQVAGVENSPLHF. The CDR3 nucleotides are TGTGCCAGCAGCCAAGTCGCAGGGGTAGAGAATTCACCCCTCCACTTT.

To note about this clonotype: A junction end diverges from the germline sequence, so it may reflect a read error. The V gene is TRBV20-1, the J gene TRBJ2-4; D remains ambiguous. The CDR3 sequence is 14 residues long. Per the germline V gene, CDR1 is DFQATT and CDR2 is SNEGSKA (reference sequence). CDR3 nucleotides: TGCGGTGCCAGCAGCATAGTTGACAAAAACATTCAGTACTTC. This sequence encodes CGASSIVDKNIQYF.

Only a few counts were recorded for this clonotype. The rearrangement uses TRBV27 and TRBJ2-7; 12 bases are shared with TRBD2. Trimming at V came to 2 bases and at J to 5 bases, leaving 1 base not matched to a gene. The length of the CDR3 is 14 residues. CDR1 is MNHEY and CDR2 is SMNVEV in the germline V gene (reference sequence). The CDR3 here is CASSLRLAGDEQYF. In nucleotides, the CDR3 is TGTGCCAGCAGTTTAAGACTAGCGGGAGACGAGCAGTACTTC.

The V and J genes are TRBV25-1 and TRBJ1-2; D remains ambiguous. CDR3 length: 15 amino acids. The germline gives CDR1 MGHDK, CDR2 SYGVNS. The V end was cut by 6 bases, the J end by 2 bases, with 16 bases between. The CDR3 nucleotides read TGTGCCAGCAGGGGTCCTGCCTTAGGCAACTATGGCTACACCTTC. This translates into CASRGPALGNYGYTF.

This chain joins TRBV29-1 and TRBJ1-2; 7 bases match TRBD1. Germline values: CDR1 SQVTM, CDR2 ANQGSEA. CDR3 length: 13 amino acids. J was trimmed by 8 bases and V by 7 bases; bases with no gene match: 13. The CDR3 DNA reads as TGCAGCGCTACGCAGGGGGGAAGGGGAGGCTACACCTTC. It codes for CSATQGGRGGYTF. Full variable domain (rest looked up from reference TRBV29-1 and TRBJ1-2): SAVISQKPSRDICQRGTSLTIQCQVDSQVTMMFWYRQQPGQSLTLIATANQGSEATYESGFVIDKFPISRPNLTFSTLTVSNMSPEDSSIYLCSATQGGRGGYTFGSGTRLTVV.

This clonotype was detected a few times. This chain connects TRBV7-7 to TRBJ2-5; D possibly uses TRBD1 or TRBD2 (5 bases each). Trimming took 1 base from V and 5 from J, leaving 8 bases between them. Looked up from germline, CDR1 is SSHAT and CDR2 is FNYEAQ (reference sequence). This CDR3 is built from 13 residues. This chain's CDR3 is CASSLVEGETQYF. The CDR3 DNA reads TGTGCCAGCAGCTTAGTTGAGGGGGAGACCCAGTACTTC.

This clonotype was observed once. The chain links TRBV27 to TRBJ2-7; 7 positions match TRBD2. Looked up from germline, CDR1 is MNHEY and CDR2 is SMNVEV (reference sequence). The V segment lost 7 bases and the J segment 3 bases; nucleotides outside the gene matches: 12. The CDR3 extends over 15 amino acids. The CDR3 region is CASTPRGEGNYEQYF. In DNA, the CDR3 is TGTGCCAGCACTCCGCGAGGGGAGGGCAACTACGAGCAGTACTTC.

The gene calls are TRBV20-1 and TRBJ2-3; a possible D gene is TRBD2 (5 bases). The CDR3 spans 13 residues. V dropped 6 bases and J dropped 1 base, with 11 bases sitting between them. The germline V gene has CDR1 DFQATT and CDR2 SNEGSKA (reference sequence). The CDR3 region has the DNA TGCAGTGCCAGCGGCTGGGGCACAGATACGCAGTATTTT. It codes for CSASGWGTDTQYF.

This chain links TRBV6-4 with TRBJ2-5; possibly TRBD1 or TRBD2 for D (5 bases each). CDR3 length equals 17 residues. The V end lost 10 bases, the J end lost 2 bases, and 26 bases lay between the germline ends. Germline V gene lookup returns CDR1 MRHNA and CDR2 SNTAGT. CDR3 sequence: CAIPTPGRERRQETQYF. Here the CDR3 DNA reads TGTGCCATCCCGACACCGGGACGGGAAAGACGTCAAGAGACCCAGTACTTC.

This clonotype appeared a single time. CDR3 region: CSARDFQGEQPQHF. DNA of the CDR3: TGCAGTGCTAGAGATTTCCAGGGCGAACAGCCCCAGCATTTT. The chain employs TRBV20-1 and TRBJ1-5; possibly TRBD1 for D (5 bases). The V gene's germline CDR1 is DFQATT and CDR2 SNEGSKA (reference sequence). With 0 bases removed from V and 7 bases from J, the gap between germline ends came to 13 bases. The CDR3 totals 14 residues.

The V call is TRBV20-1, the J call TRBJ2-7; D is ambiguous. The germline V gene encodes CDR1 DFQATT and CDR2 SNEGSKA (reference sequence). The CDR3 has 13 amino acids. Trimming shortened V by 5 bases and J by 7 bases, and 18 bases separated the two germline ends. DNA for the CDR3: TGCAGTGCTCCGACCCTCAGAAGGAGAGAGCAGTACTTC. It specifies CSAPTLRRREQYF.

There are many counts of this clonotype. A much larger clone is a single base away; this may be a read error. CDR3 DNA: TGTGCCAGCGACGGCCGGGGCGGACACTATGGCTACACCTTC. It is translated as CASDGRGGHYGYTF. This chain links TRBV2 with TRBJ1-2; weak D call: TRBD1 (5 bases). The V gene lost 8 bases and the J gene lost 3 bases, with 16 bases spanning the gap. Germline loops: CDR1 SNHLY, CDR2 FYNNEI. The CDR3 spans 14 residues.

This clonotype was seen a single time. The V gene is TRBV4-2, the J gene TRBJ2-3; D uncertain. The CDR3 has 13 residues. From germline, CDR1 is LGHNA and CDR2 YNFKEQ. Trimming took 3 bases from V and 4 from J, leaving 8 bases between them. As DNA, the CDR3 is TGTGCCAGCAGCCATTGGGTGGCAGATACGCAGTATTTT. It is translated as CASSHWVADTQYF.

This clonotype has just a few counts. The chain has TRBV29-1 and TRBJ2-1, with unresolved D. This CDR3 contains 11 residues. The germline gives CDR1 SQVTM, CDR2 ANQGSEA. Trimming pared 7 bases from V and 5 bases from J, leaving 9 bases between. CDR3 amino acids: CSESTNNEQFF. CDR3 nucleotides: TGCAGCGAATCCACTAACAATGAGCAGTTCTTC.